The rows below give T cell receptor beta chains drawn from one sample of a study of T cells in Graves' hyperthyroidism and ophthalmopathy. TCRdb reanalysed the multiplex PCR reads using MiXCR and keeps one entry per CDR3 protein. The table has roughly 500,000 distinct CDR3 sequences, around 50% seen once. Sequencing used peripheral blood or thyroid tissue (not recorded which). The receptors originated from an adult woman with Graves' disease, either hyperthyroidism or ophthalmopathy (not recorded which). Both conserved end residues are part of each CDR3. Fields, in order: D gene, V gene, J gene, clone size, CDR3 protein, CDR3 DNA. The D gene is left open where the match is weak. Clone size is not always given. Where it is, it says once, few, many or a class for expanded clones.

>-|TRBV10-2|TRBJ1-3|-
CASGQSLGNTIYF
TGCGCCAGCGGGCAGTCCTTGGGAAACACCATATATTTT
>-|TRBV6-1|TRBJ1-2|many
CASSEASGAFNYGYTF
TGTGCCAGCAGTGAAGCGTCAGGAGCGTTTAACTATGGCTACACCTTC
>-|TRBV28|TRBJ2-7|-
CASSKTAGKWQYF
TGTGCCAGCAGCAAGACCGCCGGAAAGTGGCAGTACTTC
>TRBD2|TRBV20-1|TRBJ2-5|-
CSARWSLAGIKTQYF
TGCAGTGCTAGATGGTCTCTAGCGGGAATAAAGACCCAGTACTTC
>-|TRBV29-1|TRBJ1-2|-
CSADGLYGYTF
TGCAGCGCCGACGGACTCTATGGCTACACCTTC
>-|TRBV7-8|TRBJ1-5|-
CASSAYRVGRNQPQHF
TGTGCCAGCAGTGCGTATAGGGTAGGGCGCAATCAGCCCCAGCATTTT
>-|TRBV10-2|TRBJ2-5|-
CASKAETQYF
TGCGCCAGCAAGGCAGAGACCCAGTACTTC
>-|TRBV20-1|TRBJ2-7|many
CSTSRGLNYEQYF
TGCAGTACCTCCCGGGGCCTGAACTACGAGCAGTACTTC
>TRBD2|TRBV11-1|TRBJ2-2|-
CASWGGGSNTGELFF
TGTGCCAGCTGGGGCGGGGGGTCGAACACCGGGGAGCTGTTTTTT
>-|TRBV4-1|TRBJ1-1|few
CASSQGFDRSTEAFF
TGCGCCAGCAGCCAGGGGTTCGACAGGAGCACTGAAGCTTTCTTT
>TRBD1|TRBV20-1|TRBJ2-7|few
CSAKGTGDYEQYF
TGCAGTGCTAAAGGGACAGGGGACTACGAGCAGTACTTC
>TRBD1|TRBV28|TRBJ2-5|many
CASTGTAWYQETQYF
TGTGCCAGCACAGGGACAGCATGGTACCAAGAGACCCAGTACTTC
>-|TRBV7-9|TRBJ2-5|-
CASIARWQGETQYF
TGTGCCAGCATAGCCAGGTGGCAGGGAGAGACCCAGTACTTC
>TRBD2|TRBV5-1|TRBJ2-3|-
CASSLGVGAGRGTDTQYF
TGCGCCAGCAGCTTGGGAGTAGGCGCAGGGAGGGGCACAGATACGCAGTATTTT
>TRBD1|TRBV12-3/TRBV12-4|TRBJ1-1|many
CASSSAYRGDDTEAFF
TGTGCCAGCAGTTCAGCGTACAGGGGGGACGACACTGAAGCTTTCTTT
>TRBD2|TRBV7-6|TRBJ2-7|-
CASSYPGLAHYEQYF
TGTGCCAGCAGTTACCCGGGACTAGCGCACTACGAGCAGTACTTC
>-|TRBV29-1|TRBJ2-5|-
CSAAPTEILQETQYF
TGCAGCGCCGCCCCGACAGAGATCCTCCAAGAGACCCAGTACTTC
>-|TRBV28|TRBJ1-5|many
CASSFSQPQHF
TGTGCCAGCAGTTTTAGTCAGCCCCAGCATTTT
>-|TRBV9|TRBJ1-1|-
CASSVAPRGRHTEAFF
TGTGCCAGCAGCGTTGCCCCCCGGGGGAGGCACACTGAAGCTTTCTTT
>-|TRBV29-1|TRBJ2-7|-
CSLVGAFSYEQYF
TGCAGCTTAGTCGGGGCCTTCTCCTACGAGCAGTACTTC
>-|TRBV11-2|TRBJ2-5|many
CASSLDPRSQETQYF
TGTGCCAGCAGCTTAGATCCGCGGTCCCAAGAGACCCAGTACTTC
>TRBD2|TRBV7-9|TRBJ2-7|-
CASSLVGLAGGDEQYF
TGTGCCAGCAGCTTAGTCGGACTAGCGGGAGGTGATGAGCAGTACTTC
>-|TRBV5-1|TRBJ2-7|many
CASSPGVGRSYEQYF
TGCGCCAGCAGCCCTGGGGTGGGCCGATCCTACGAGCAGTACTTC
>TRBD1|TRBV7-8|TRBJ1-5|many
CASSPDRGPNQPQHF
TGTGCCAGCAGTCCAGACAGGGGCCCCAATCAGCCCCAGCATTTT
>-|TRBV29-1|TRBJ2-5|-
CSVPLSAETQYF
TGCAGCGTTCCGCTCAGCGCAGAGACCCAGTACTTC
>-|TRBV10-2|TRBJ2-6|few
CASSRAAGANVLTF
TGCGCCAGCAGTAGGGCGGCCGGGGCCAACGTCCTGACTTTC
>-|TRBV9|TRBJ2-7|many
CASSPPHSYEQYF
TGTGCCAGCAGCCCGCCACACTCCTACGAGCAGTACTTC
>TRBD1|TRBV7-2|TRBJ1-4|-
CASQGQDEKLFF
TGTGCCAGCCAGGGACAGGATGAAAAACTGTTTTTT
>TRBD2|TRBV2|TRBJ2-1|once
CASSEFAGTSGYNEQFF
TGTGCCAGCAGTGAGTTCGCCGGGACTAGCGGATACAATGAGCAGTTCTTC
>-|TRBV7-9|TRBJ1-2|few
CASSLAGNMGYGYTF
TGTGCCAGCAGCTTAGCTGGTAATATGGGCTACGGCTACACCTTC
>TRBD2|TRBV27|TRBJ2-7|-
CATSSGRNYEQYF
TGTGCCACCAGTAGCGGGAGGAATTACGAGCAGTACTTC
>-|TRBV24-1|TRBJ1-5|few
CATRGSDNQPQHF
TGTGCCACCAGGGGTTCCGACAATCAGCCCCAGCATTTT
>TRBD1|TRBV28|TRBJ1-6|few
CASLDRGLNNSPLHF
TGTGCCAGCCTCGACAGGGGGTTGAATAATTCACCCCTCCACTTT
>-|TRBV3-2|TRBJ2-2|-
CASSPNSGRRTGELFF
TGTGCCAGCAGCCCAAATAGCGGGAGGCGCACCGGGGAGCTGTTTTTT
>-|TRBV7-9|TRBJ2-3|-
CASSLESTDTQYF
TGTGCCAGCAGCTTAGAAAGCACAGATACGCAGTATTTT